This T cell receptor beta chain was recovered during a study of CD8 T cells in ankylosing spondylitis. The study's findings and limits: Seven to nine highly homologous variants formed a TCR beta motif that appeared characteristic of ankylosing spondylitis blood.

There are many counts of this clonotype. Its antigen is currently unknown. Quantitative barcoded 5'-RACE was used to prepare TCR beta libraries. TCRdb re-analysed the 5' RACE reads in MiXCR, keeping a single row per CDR3 protein. The table records 250,000 to 400,000 distinct CDR3 sequences, 11% of them present only once. Germline V gene sequence: CDR1 MNHEY, CDR2 SVGEGT. The CDR3 consists of 14 residues. The junction had 4 bases not matched to a gene; V was cut back by 6 bases and J by 1 base. The sequence derives from a female donor with ankylosing spondylitis or in good health (not recorded which). Source material: blood, either unsorted or a sorted T cell fraction (not recorded which). The genes are TRBV6-2 or TRBV6-3 and TRBJ1-2; TRBD1 matches at 8 bases. CDR3 amino acids: CASRLGQGNYGYTF. The CDR3 nucleotides read TGTGCCAGCAGACTAGGACAGGGTAACTATGGCTACACCTTC.